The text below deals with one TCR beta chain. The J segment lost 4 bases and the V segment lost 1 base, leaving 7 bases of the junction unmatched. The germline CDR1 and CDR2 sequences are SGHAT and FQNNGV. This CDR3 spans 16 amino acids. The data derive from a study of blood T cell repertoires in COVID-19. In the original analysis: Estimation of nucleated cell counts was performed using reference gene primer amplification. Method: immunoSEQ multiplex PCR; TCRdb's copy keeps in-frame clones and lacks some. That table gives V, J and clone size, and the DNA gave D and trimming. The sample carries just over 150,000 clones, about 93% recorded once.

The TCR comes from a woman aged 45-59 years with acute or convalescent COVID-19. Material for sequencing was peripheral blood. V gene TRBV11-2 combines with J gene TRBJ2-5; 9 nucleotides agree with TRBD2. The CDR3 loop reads CASSLGAGGESETQYF. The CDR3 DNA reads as TGTGCCAGCAGCTTAGGAGCGGGAGGTGAATCAGAGACCCAGTACTTC.